Listed here is a single TCR beta chain. The junction departs from the called germline gene at one end, perhaps through a read error. These data are taken from a study of tumor-infiltrating lymphocytes in primary liver carcinoma. The template, approximately 500 ng total RNA, yielded TCR beta cDNA made with a constant-region primer. Researchers made the TCR beta libraries by running three nested multiplex PCR rounds with slightly modified ARM-PCR. Forward primers for TRBV1-TRBV30 and a C-beta reverse primer served the first two PCR rounds, at approximately 10 cycles each. TCRdb analysed the multiplex PCR reads with MiXCR anew, one entry per CDR3 protein. Here the sample spans hundreds of thousands of distinct CDR3 sequences, 60% to 80% being singletons. RNA isolated from unsorted whole blood supplied the blood RNA, with germline DNA also extracted. This CDR3 is built from 14 residues. Germline values: CDR1 MNHEY, CDR2 SVGAGI.

The material sequenced was peripheral blood. The source of this sequence is a man in his forties with primary liver carcinoma and hepatitis B virus infection. The chain is built from TRBV6-5 and TRBJ1-2; maybe TRBD1 (5 bases). CDR3: CASKFQGPNYGYSF. CDR3 coding DNA: TGCGCCAGCAAGTTCCAGGGCCCTAACTATGGCTACTCCTTC.